A selection of T cell receptor beta chains follows, all from one sample in a study of early stage breast cancer tumors. Assay: immunoSEQ multiplex PCR; the TCRdb copy retains only in-frame clones and omits some. The data contain tens of thousands of clones, 70% to 80% of them singletons. Sequencing input: blood. The receptor source for this set is a person aged 55 to 75 with breast cancer. Both conserved end residues are trimmed from each CDR3.

TRBV19	TRBJ2-1	ATSRGLSSYNEQF
TRBV5-6	TRBJ2-7	ASSRDRSSYEQY
TRBV5-6	TRBJ2-7	ASSLTSGRAYFREQY
TRBV29-1	TRBJ1-1	SDGGTEKTEAF
TRBV4-1	TRBJ1-5	ASSYKPFRVGGNQPQH
TRBV7-9	TRBJ1-4	ASSARQATNEKLF
TRBV20-1	TRBJ1-2	SARVGGGYT
TRBV5-1	TRBJ2-7	ASRTTWGAAYEQY
TRBV18	TRBJ2-7	ASSPGAGPTYEQY
TRBV6-1	TRBJ2-5	ASSELSQETQY
TRBV5-1	TRBJ1-6	ASSLNRGGTTLH
TRBV28	TRBJ1-3	ASRSGNTIY
TRBV9	TRBJ2-3	ASSPRRALSDTQY
TRBV28	TRBJ2-2	ASITSRAGELF
TRBV13	TRBJ1-3	ASSLGQGRGNTIY
TRBV7-9	TRBJ1-4	ASSYRGGYEKLF
TRBV27	TRBJ2-2	ASSLQVVDQGTGELF
TRBV5-4	TRBJ2-2	ASSLGLSNTGELF
TRBV12-5	TRBJ2-5	ASAGVQETQY
TRBV28	TRBJ1-2	ASSLHPTGDYGYT
TRBV15	TRBJ1-2	ATSTTRTGMYGYT
TRBV29-1	TRBJ2-5	SVGSGRGETQY
TRBV9	TRBJ1-2	ASSSSGRDDGYT
TRBV7-9	TRBJ2-5	ASSLDDSGGLKTQY
TRBV6-6	TRBJ1-4	ASSYLGATGGEKLF
TRBV6-1	TRBJ2-1	ASSEQPVLGRREQF
TRBV12-5	TRBJ1-1	ASGRDRGTMNTEAF
TRBV19	TRBJ1-2	ASSNFGSGYT
TRBV28	TRBJ2-7	ASSFWTPTGRLDEQY
TRBV9	TRBJ2-5	ASSVAKSSETQY
TRBV7-9	TRBJ2-3	ASSRAFGSTDTQY
TRBV2	TRBJ2-7	ASRGSQGVYEQY
TRBV6-5	TRBJ2-2	ASSSDRANTGELF
TRBV14	TRBJ2-7	ASSHVAEAGNYEQY